The 5 T cell receptor beta chains reported below all come from one sample, sequenced in a study of blood T cells in healthy people across ages. Primed by a sample-barcoded 5' primer and a J-beta primer mix, a second PCR proceeded for about 6 to 12 cycles. TCRdb passed the 5' RACE reads through MiXCR, listing each CDR3 protein once. The sample yields hundreds of thousands of distinct CDR3 sequences, over 20% seen once. The sample consisted of blood. The receptors stem from a man in his sixties or seventies in good health.

The J gene is TRBJ1-2, the V gene TRBV6-5; 8 nucleotides agree with TRBD1. Germline CDR1 reads MNHEY; CDR2 reads SVGAGI. This CDR3 is 13 amino acids long. V lost 6 bases, J lost 8 bases, and 8 bases stayed unmatched. The CDR3 reads CASRTDRGGGYTF. The CDR3 DNA is TGTGCCAGCAGAACAGACAGGGGAGGCGGCTACACCTTC.

This chain uses TRBV5-1 with TRBJ1-1; 12 positions agree with TRBD1. Germline CDR1 reads SGHRS; CDR2 reads YFSETQ. Trimming at V came to 1 base and at J to 0 bases, leaving 4 bases not matched to a gene. The CDR3 is 17 amino acids. The CDR3 coding sequence is TGCGCCAGCAGCTTGTCCGGGACAGGGGGCATGAACACTGAAGCTTTCTTT. Its protein product is CASSLSGTGGMNTEAFF.

The chain combines TRBV7-6 with TRBJ2-7; 9 nucleotides agree with TRBD1. CDR1 is SGHVS and CDR2 is FNYEAQ in the germline V gene. The ends lost 4 bases at V and 7 bases at J; junction bases unmatched: 5. The length of the CDR3 is 13 residues. CDR3 bases: TGTGCCAGCAGCTCCGGGACAGGGCTGGAGCAGTACTTC. This gives the protein CASSSGTGLEQYF.

CDR3 residues: CSAPRKHNEQFF. Here the CDR3 DNA reads TGCAGTGCTCCTAGAAAGCACAATGAGCAGTTCTTC. The chain is built from TRBV20-1 and TRBJ2-1; D is uncertain. Germline CDR1 DFQATT, CDR2 SNEGSKA (reference sequence). The CDR3 runs 12 residues. V was shortened by 5 bases and J by 5 bases, with 10 bases between the two germline ends.

This chain links TRBV5-6 with TRBJ1-4; D call uncertain. This CDR3 is built from 14 residues. Trimming took 6 bases from V and 7 from J, leaving 16 bases between them. From germline, CDR1 is SGHDT and CDR2 YYEEEE. The CDR3 sequence is CASNTFQEAEKLFF. The CDR3 DNA reads as TGTGCCAGCAACACTTTCCAGGAAGCTGAAAAACTGTTTTTT.